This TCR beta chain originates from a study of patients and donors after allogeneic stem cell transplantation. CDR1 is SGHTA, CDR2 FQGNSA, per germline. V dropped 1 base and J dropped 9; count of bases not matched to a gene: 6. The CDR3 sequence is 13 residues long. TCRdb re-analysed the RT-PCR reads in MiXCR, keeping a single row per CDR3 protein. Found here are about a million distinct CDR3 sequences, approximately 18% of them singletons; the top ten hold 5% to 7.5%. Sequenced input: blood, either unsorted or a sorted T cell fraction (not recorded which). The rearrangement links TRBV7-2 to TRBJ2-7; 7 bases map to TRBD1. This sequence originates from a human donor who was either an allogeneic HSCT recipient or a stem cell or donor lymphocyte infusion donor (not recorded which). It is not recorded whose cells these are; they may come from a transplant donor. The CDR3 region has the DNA TGTGCCAGCAGCTTAGGACAGGGTCGTGTGCAGTACTTC. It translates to CASSLGQGRVQYF.